This TCR beta chain was sequenced for a study of T cells after yellow fever vaccination. As for the study in general: Using CD3, CD45RA, CCR7 and CD95, the EM, EMRA, CM and Tscm memory subsets were sorted. Some fractions had low cell numbers, and these were prepared with SMART-Seq v4 Ultra Low Input. Study findings and constraints: Booster samples showed a return of most primary-vaccination clones (almost 97% CD4, approximately 90% CD8). High-abundance clonotypes from the bulk population could contaminate FACS-sorted repertoires.

TCRdb ran MiXCR on the 5' RACE reads and lists one entry per CDR3 protein. The sample gives about 58,000 distinct CDR3 sequences, about 5% of which show up once; less than 40% is in the top ten. This clonotype was counted between two and nine times. The receptor was isolated from a man aged 18 to 30 who received the YFV17D yellow fever vaccine. Sequenced here: PBMCs, either bulk or a sorted T-cell subset (CD4+, CD8+, memory, or dextramer-sorted; not recorded which), sampled on the day of the yellow fever booster vaccination.

The CDR3 DNA is TGCGCCAGCAGCCCCACCGCCGGGGGCATCCAAGAGACCCAGTACTTC. Residues: CASSPTAGGIQETQYF. This sequence joins TRBV4-1 and TRBJ2-5, with D perhaps assigned TRBD1 or TRBD2 (6 bases each). CDR1 MGHRA and CDR2 YSYEKL come from the germline V gene. Deletions cut 4 bases from V and 1 base from J, with 16 bases between. This CDR3 region has 16 residues.